The 28 T cell receptor beta chains reported below all come from one sample, sequenced in a study of blood T cell repertoires in COVID-19. Sequencing was performed with immunoSEQ multiplex PCR; in TCRdb, only in-frame clones are kept and a portion is missing. The table has roughly 250,000 clones, 75% to 95% seen once. Material for sequencing was peripheral blood. The receptors here all came from a person aged 18 to 29 with COVID-19, enrolled during active disease.

The chain uses TRBV25-1 and TRBJ1-6; tentatively, D is TRBD1 (5 bases). V dropped 8 bases and J dropped 9 bases, with 14 bases sitting between them. The CDR3 totals 13 residues. Germline-derived CDR1 and CDR2 are MGHDK and SYGVNS. Here the CDR3 DNA reads TGTGCCAGCGCCAGGGCGGAAGGTTCACCCCTCCACTTT. Encoded protein: CASARAEGSPLHF. The variable domain in full, completed from reference TRBV25-1 and TRBJ1-6, reads EADIYQTPRYLVIGTGKKITLECSQTMGHDKMYWYQQDPGMELHLIHYSYGVNSTEKGDLSSESTVSRIRTEHFPLTLESARPSHTSQYLCASARAEGSPLHFGNGTRLTVT.

The chain carries TRBV7-8 and TRBJ2-1; 10 bases align to TRBD1. V dropped 5 bases and J dropped 1; count of bases not matched to a gene: 14. CDR1 SGHVS and CDR2 FQNEAQ come from the germline V gene. This CDR3 comprises 19 residues. The CDR3 loop reads CASSRQGASSLGSYNEQFF. CDR3 bases: TGTGCCAGCAGCAGACAGGGGGCGTCTAGCTTGGGATCCTACAATGAGCAGTTCTTC.

In this sample, this clone turned up a few times. The CDR3: CASSRTSGIGGTDTQYF. Here the CDR3 DNA reads TGCGCCAGCAGCAGGACTAGCGGGATTGGGGGCACAGATACGCAGTATTTT. This chain uses TRBV5-1 with TRBJ2-3, with TRBD2 identical over 12 bases. Trimming took 4 bases from V and 1 from J; bases not matched to a gene: 7. This CDR3 has 17 amino acids. Germline lookup yields CDR1 SGHRS and CDR2 YFSETQ. The variable domain in full, with the rest retrieved from reference TRBV5-1 and TRBJ2-3, is KAGVTQTPRYLIKTRGQQVTLSCSPISGHRSVSWYQQTPGQGLQFLFEYFSETQRNKGNFPGRFSGRQFSNSRSEMNVSTLELGDSALYLCASSRTSGIGGTDTQYFGPGTRLTVL.

The chain has TRBV19 and TRBJ1-6, with a weak D call TRBD1 (5 bases). The length of the CDR3 is 17 residues. Trimming took off 1 base at V and 4 bases at J, with 14 bases between the two ends. The germline V gene has CDR1 LNHDA and CDR2 SQIVND (reference sequence). CDR3 nucleotide sequence: TGTGCCAGTAGTATAGCGTCCGTAGGGGCTTATAATTCACCCCTCCACTTT. As protein: CASSIASVGAYNSPLHF.

V is TRBV18 and J is TRBJ2-3; 8 nucleotides align to TRBD1. The CDR3 contains 14 residues. Per the germline V gene, CDR1 is KGHSH and CDR2 is LQKENI. Trimming at V came to 4 bases and at J to 4 bases, leaving 4 bases not matched to a gene. CDR3 DNA: TGTGCCAGCTCACGCCGACAGGGGTCAGATACGCAGTATTTT. This translates into CASSRRQGSDTQYF.

V usage is TRBV2 and J usage is TRBJ2-1; the D gene is possibly TRBD2 (5 bases). CDR3 length: 12 amino acids. Germline CDR1 is SNHLY and CDR2 is FYNNEI. The V gene lost 7 bases and the J gene lost 10 bases, with 14 bases spanning the gap. The CDR3 nucleotides are TGTGCCAGCACTTTCCTCGGGGTAGAGCAGTTCTTC. Protein sequence: CASTFLGVEQFF. The full variable domain, rest sourced from reference TRBV2 and TRBJ2-1, is EPEVTQTPSHQVTQMGQEVILRCVPISNHLYFYWYRQILGQKVEFLVSFYNNEISEKSEIFDDQFSVERPDGSNFTLKIRSTKLEDSAMYFCASTFLGVEQFFGPGTRLTVL.

This chain links TRBV4-2 with TRBJ2-3; 11 bases agree with TRBD2. V trimming: 2 bases; J trimming: 0 bases; junction bases outside the gene matches: 7. Looked up from germline, CDR1 is LGHNA and CDR2 is YNFKEQ. There are 18 residues in the CDR3. This chain's CDR3 is CASSQILGTSGSTDTQYF. The CDR3 nucleotides are TGTGCCAGCAGCCAAATTCTTGGGACTAGCGGTAGCACAGATACGCAGTATTTT.

This CDR3 is CASSSSEQETQYF. The CDR3 DNA reads as TGTGCCAGTAGTTCTAGCGAGCAAGAGACCCAGTACTTC. The chain uses TRBV19 and TRBJ2-5, with D maybe TRBD2 (6 bases). The V end was cut by 5 bases, the J end by 2 bases, with 9 bases between. CDR1 and CDR2 from the germline V gene are LNHDA and SQIVND (reference sequence). The CDR3 sequence is 13 residues long. Full variable domain (rest looked up from reference TRBV19 and TRBJ2-5): DGGITQSPKYLFRKEGQNVTLSCEQNLNHDAMYWYRQDPGQGLRLIYYSQIVNDFQKGDIAEGYSVSREKKESFPLTVTSAQKNPTAFYLCASSSSEQETQYFGPGTRLLVL.

CDR3 sequence: CASSKGRRNYEQYF. In DNA form, the CDR3 reads TGTGCCAGCAGCAAAGGTCGGAGAAATTACGAGCAGTACTTC. The rearrangement uses TRBV21-1 and TRBJ2-7; TRBD2, the D gene given by the table, was not confirmed from the DNA. TRBV21-1 is tagged as a pseudogene. The CDR3 sequence is 14 residues long.

This clone was detected once. This sequence joins TRBV28 and TRBJ1-2; D not certain. Germline values: CDR1 MDHEN, CDR2 SYDVKM. The CDR3 has 16 amino acids. V was shortened by 4 bases and J by 4 bases, with 19 bases between the two germline ends. The CDR3 protein is CASSSIQILGGYGYTF. The CDR3 DNA sequence: TGTGCCAGCAGTTCCATCCAGATTCTGGGAGGCTATGGCTACACCTTC.

The chain employs TRBV18 and TRBJ2-3; the D gene is possibly TRBD2 (6 bases). Germline CDR1 KGHSH, CDR2 LQKENI. This CDR3 contains 15 residues. Trimming left V 6 bases short and J 4 bases short, with 17 bases between. CDR3 coding DNA: TGTGCCAGCTCCCGGACTACCCTCATGGCAGATACGCAGTATTTT. Translation: CASSRTTLMADTQYF.

CDR3 nucleotide sequence: TGTGCCAGCAGCGGGAGGACGAACACCGGGGAGCTGTTTTTT. Amino acid sequence: CASSGRTNTGELFF. The gene calls are TRBV9 and TRBJ2-2; maybe TRBD2 (5 bases). V lost 3 bases, J lost 0 bases, and 6 bases lay in between. The CDR3 runs to 14 residues. The germline gives CDR1 SGDLS, CDR2 YYNGEE.

V and J are TRBV7-2 and TRBJ1-5; D is uncertain. The V end was cut by 1 base, the J end by 7 bases, with 11 bases between. The length of the CDR3 is 14 residues. Germline V lookup: CDR1 SGHTA, CDR2 FQGNSA. CDR3 loop: CASSLGVAAQPQHF. The CDR3 DNA is TGTGCCAGCAGCTTAGGGGTAGCAGCCCAGCCCCAGCATTTT. Full variable domain (remainder filled in from reference TRBV7-2 and TRBJ1-5): GAGVSQSPSNKVTEKGKDVELRCDPISGHTALYWYRQSLGQGLEFLIYFQGNSAPDKSGLPSDRFSAERTGGSVSTLTIQRTQQEDSAVYLCASSLGVAAQPQHFGDGTRLSIL.

The rearrangement links TRBV2 to TRBJ2-5; D possibly corresponds to TRBD1 (5 bases). Germline values: CDR1 SNHLY, CDR2 FYNNEI. The CDR3 extends over 13 amino acids. Trimming took 6 bases from V and 5 from J, leaving 13 bases between them. The CDR3 is CASRPGMRETQYF. The CDR3 bases are TGTGCCAGCAGACCAGGGATGAGGGAGACCCAGTACTTC. Complete variable domain (other parts from reference TRBV2 and TRBJ2-5): EPEVTQTPSHQVTQMGQEVILRCVPISNHLYFYWYRQILGQKVEFLVSFYNNEISEKSEIFDDQFSVERPDGSNFTLKIRSTKLEDSAMYFCASRPGMRETQYFGPGTRLLVL.

This clone came up once. The rearrangement links TRBV27 to TRBJ2-5; 16 bases fit TRBD2. V lost 4 bases, J lost 5 bases, and 7 bases stayed unmatched. CDR3 size: 17 residues. Germline-derived CDR1 and CDR2 are MNHEY and SMNVEV (reference sequence). This CDR3 is CASSSGTSGRGVETQYF. As DNA, the CDR3 is TGTGCCAGCAGTTCCGGGACTAGCGGGAGGGGCGTGGAGACCCAGTACTTC.

The J gene is TRBJ1-4, the V gene TRBV7-9; no reliable D call. The CDR3 extends over 11 amino acids. With 6 bases removed from V and 4 bases from J, the gap between germline ends came to 3 bases. Germline V gene lookup returns CDR1 SEHNR and CDR2 FQNEAQ (reference sequence). The CDR3 DNA follows: TGTGCCAGCAGACTTAATGAAAAACTGTTTTTT. Amino acid sequence: CASRLNEKLFF.

The chain is built from TRBV29-1 and TRBJ2-1; D remains ambiguous. CDR3 length: 10 amino acids. V shed 4 bases and J shed 10 bases, with 8 bases lying between them. The V gene's germline CDR1 is SQVTM and CDR2 ANQGSEA. The CDR3 loop reads CSVVSLEQFF. CDR3 coding DNA: TGCAGCGTTGTTAGTTTGGAGCAGTTCTTC.

The chain recombines TRBV6-5 with TRBJ2-3, with D perhaps matching TRBD2 (6 bases). Trimming left V 6 bases short and J 6 bases short, with 19 bases between. The germline V gene has CDR1 MNHEY and CDR2 SVGAGI. The CDR3 has 15 amino acids. For the CDR3, the DNA is TGTGCCAGCAGCATGGACTATTACCCTCCTGATACGCAGTATTTT. It codes for CASSMDYYPPDTQYF.

V is TRBV10-3 and J is TRBJ1-1; D gene uncertain. Looked up from germline, CDR1 is ENHRY and CDR2 is SYGVKD. The CDR3 length is 14 residues. Trimming removed 4 bases at V and 0 bases at J, with 9 bases between. The CDR3 region has the DNA TGTGCCATCAGTGCCCGAGAGATGAACACTGAAGCTTTCTTT. Translating it yields CAISAREMNTEAFF.

This chain connects TRBV7-8 to TRBJ1-6; 7 positions agree with TRBD1. Germline V lookup: CDR1 SGHVS, CDR2 FQNEAQ. There are 15 residues in the CDR3. V gave up 6 bases and J gave up 5 bases; unmatched junction bases: 7. This CDR3 reads CASSPPQGNNSPLHF. The CDR3 bases are TGTGCCAGCAGTCCCCCACAGGGGAATAATTCACCCCTCCACTTT.

This rearrangement joins TRBV4-1 to TRBJ2-7; 7 positions match TRBD2. The V segment lost 0 bases and the J segment 4 bases; nucleotides outside the gene matches: 9. CDR1 MGHRA and CDR2 YSYEKL come from the germline V gene. This CDR3 is built from 16 residues. DNA for the CDR3: TGCGCCAGCAGCCAAGAGCCGAGGGAGGGCTCTTACGAGCAGTACTTC. It specifies CASSQEPREGSYEQYF.

The count of this clone is one. This chain uses TRBV7-8 with TRBJ1-5; D is unresolved. Trimming pared 5 bases from V and 0 bases from J, leaving 14 bases between. Germline lookup yields CDR1 SGHVS and CDR2 FQNEAQ. This CDR3 region has 16 residues. In nucleotides, the CDR3 is TGTGCCAGCAGCCCGAAAGGCGGTGCTAGCAATCAGCCCCAGCATTTT. Its translation is CASSPKGGASNQPQHF. Full variable domain (remainder filled in from reference TRBV7-8 and TRBJ1-5): GAGVSQSPRYKVAKRGQDVALRCDPISGHVSLFWYQQALGQGPEFLTYFQNEAQLDKSGLPSDRFFAERPEGSVSTLKIQRTQQEDSAVYLCASSPKGGASNQPQHFGDGTRLSIL.

This chain links TRBV6-1 with TRBJ2-7, with 7 bases aligning to TRBD2. The germline gives CDR1 MNHNS, CDR2 SASEGT. The CDR3 runs 14 residues. Unmatched junction bases numbered 6, after V lost 3 bases and J lost 4 bases. The CDR3 DNA sequence: TGTGCCAGCAGTGAGGGAGGGCCTTCGTACGAGCAGTACTTC. Its protein is CASSEGGPSYEQYF.

The J gene is TRBJ2-7, the V gene TRBV4-1, with 11 bases lining up with TRBD2. Germline CDR1 is MGHRA and CDR2 is YSYEKL. The ends lost 1 base at V and 4 bases at J; junction bases unmatched: 6. The CDR3 loop spans 16 amino acids. The CDR3 nucleotides read TGCGCCAGCAGCCAAGGCGGGACTAGCGGAGTTTACGAGCAGTACTTC. Its translation is CASSQGGTSGVYEQYF.

The chain links TRBV11-2 to TRBJ2-1, with 12 bases that match TRBD2. Germline values: CDR1 SGHAT, CDR2 FQNNGV. This CDR3 comprises 15 residues. V lost 3 bases, J lost 6 bases, and 3 bases stayed unmatched. The CDR3, as DNA: TGTGCCAGCAGCTTCTGGACTAGCGGGGTCAATGAGCAGTTCTTC. Translation: CASSFWTSGVNEQFF.

The chain uses TRBV7-8 and TRBJ2-7; D might be TRBD2 (5 bases). CDR1 and CDR2 from the germline V gene are SGHVS and FQNEAQ. The CDR3 has 13 amino acids. V shed 2 bases and J shed 6 bases, with 11 bases lying between them. The DNA for the CDR3 is TGTGCCAGCAGCTTAATCCGGGGTAGCGAGCAGTACTTC. Residues: CASSLIRGSEQYF. The variable domain in full, with the rest retrieved from reference TRBV7-8 and TRBJ2-7, is GAGVSQSPRYKVAKRGQDVALRCDPISGHVSLFWYQQALGQGPEFLTYFQNEAQLDKSGLPSDRFFAERPEGSVSTLKIQRTQQEDSAVYLCASSLIRGSEQYFGPGTRLTVT.

The rearrangement links TRBV28 to TRBJ2-3; 14 bases align to TRBD2. Germline assignment: CDR1 MDHEN and CDR2 SYDVKM. The CDR3 is 16 residues long. Unmatched junction bases numbered 5, after V lost 6 bases and J lost 3 bases. In nucleotides, the CDR3 is TGTGCCAGCAGGGCGACTAGCGGGAGGGGGACAGATACGCAGTATTTT. Its protein is CASRATSGRGTDTQYF.

This clone occurred a few times. V gene TRBV5-1 combines with J gene TRBJ1-1, with no clear D. The CDR3 contains 14 residues. Trimming pared 0 bases from V and 0 bases from J, leaving 6 bases between. CDR1 and CDR2 from the germline V gene are SGHRS and YFSETQ. The chain's CDR3 is CASSLERLNTEAFF. The CDR3 DNA sequence: TGCGCCAGCAGCTTGGAACGGTTGAACACTGAAGCTTTCTTT.